The T cell receptor beta chain under discussion was sequenced for a study of beta chain features in type 1 diabetes. Whole-study results and caveats: Shorter TCRB CDR3s, moderately but significantly so, were found in Type 1 diabetes patients in all four CD4+ subsets.

Reverse transcription of all isolated RNA meant that expressed TCRB transcripts were sequenced. Using immunoSEQ multiplex PCR, the repertoire was profiled, and TCRdb retains in-frame clones only, with some absent. The sample holds under 300,000 clones, about a fifth seen once. Concerning this clone: What it binds is not known.

The germline V gene encodes CDR1 SGDLS and CDR2 YYNGEE. The V and J ends lost 1 base and 9 bases, in that order; junction bases with no gene match: 8. This CDR3 contains 16 residues. This chain joins TRBV9 and TRBJ2-1; TRBD2 agrees at 12 bases. The source of this sequence is a woman aged 40 to 50 with type 1 diabetes. Sequenced sample: naive CD4+ T cells from blood. The CDR3 here is CASSVRTSGGPIEQFF. CDR3 bases: TGTGCCAGCAGCGTAAGAACTAGCGGGGGGCCCATTGAGCAGTTCTTC.